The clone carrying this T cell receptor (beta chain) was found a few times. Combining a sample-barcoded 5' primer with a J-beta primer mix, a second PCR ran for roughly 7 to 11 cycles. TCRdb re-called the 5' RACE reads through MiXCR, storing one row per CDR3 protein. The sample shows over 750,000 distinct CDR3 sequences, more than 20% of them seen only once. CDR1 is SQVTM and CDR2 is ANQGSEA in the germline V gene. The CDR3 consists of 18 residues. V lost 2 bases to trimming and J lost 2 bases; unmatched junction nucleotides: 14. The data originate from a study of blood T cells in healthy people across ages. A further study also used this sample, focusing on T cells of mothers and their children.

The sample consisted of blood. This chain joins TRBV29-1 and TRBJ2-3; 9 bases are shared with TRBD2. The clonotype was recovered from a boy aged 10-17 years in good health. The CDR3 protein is CSVEHASGITGDTDTQYF. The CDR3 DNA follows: TGCAGCGTTGAACATGCTAGCGGGATAACGGGGGACACAGATACGCAGTATTTT.